This TCR beta chain was obtained from a study of blood T cells in healthy people across ages. Study-level background: Researchers report that template switching captured about one barcoded beta molecule per two T cells.

Each sample used at least 6 million PBMCs. Points from the study as a whole: It was the long-lived donors that had more naive CD4+ cells and higher diversity than aged donors. Using unsorted PBMCs precluded a conclusive naive versus antigen-experienced comparison.

Note on this clonotype: Its antigen is not identified.

The CDR3 runs to 11 residues. Unmatched junction bases numbered 5, after V lost 6 bases and J lost 6 bases. From germline, CDR1 is SQVTM and CDR2 ANQGSEA. A J-beta primer mix and a sample-barcoded 5' primer were used in a second PCR of roughly 7 to 12 cycles. TCRdb reanalysed the 5' RACE reads using MiXCR and keeps one entry per CDR3 protein. The table includes 660,000 or so distinct CDR3 sequences, approximately 59% detected once. The source of this sequence is a man aged 55 to 69 in good health. Sequences were obtained from blood. The chain joins TRBV29-1 to TRBJ2-7, with 7 bases lining up with TRBD1. The CDR3 is CSVSTGCEQYF. CDR3 bases: TGCAGCGTCTCGACAGGGTGCGAGCAGTACTTC.